Sequencing of this T cell receptor beta chain was carried out in a study of blood T cell repertoires in COVID-19. The overall study: From the United States, Italy and Spain came samples of acute and convalescent COVID-19. Nucleic acid was either cDNA or gDNA, and it came from T cells, B-cell-depleted T cells, or PBMCs.

The CDR3 totals 13 residues. CDR1 is SGHKS and CDR2 is YYEKEE in the germline V gene (reference sequence). V was pared by 0 bases and J by 1 base, with 4 bases between. Two negative PCRs, clearance, or symptom resolution characterized the recovered Cohort 3 donors. The assay was immunoSEQ multiplex PCR, and TCRdb's table has in-frame clones only and misses some. The table shows hundreds of thousands of clones, with around 89% occurring only once. The source material was PBMCs or T cells enriched from blood (not recorded which). The receptor was isolated from a young woman who had recovered from COVID-19. The rearrangement joins TRBV5-5 to TRBJ1-1; D gene unclear. CDR3 in DNA: TGTGCCAGCAGCTTGGCGGGGAACACTGAAGCTTTCTTT. Translating gives CASSLAGNTEAFF.